Reported below is one TCR beta chain. What it binds is unknown. These data belong to a study of T cell responses to AZD1222 COVID-19 vaccine. Study-level points and caveats: Repertoire samples came only from after the peak T cell response. Recipients of two AZD1222 doses showed rising Spike-specific TCR breadth and depth. Across the whole spike, CD4 TCRs peaked at regions 160-218 and 743-854. Just six AZD1222 recipients tested seropositive at baseline.

Generated by immunoSEQ multiplex PCR, the TCRdb table keeps only in-frame clones and is missing some. The table has roughly 110,000 clones, around 92% seen once; the top ten hold 8% to 9.5%. The germline V gene has CDR1 MNHEY and CDR2 SVGAGI. V was clipped by 5 bases and J by 3 bases, with 14 bases between them. This CDR3 region has 14 residues. The sequences come from peripheral blood, collected 28 days after the second AZD1222 dose. The TCR sequence derives from an adult who received the AZD1222 COVID-19 vaccine. The chain couples TRBV6-5 to TRBJ2-7; D gene unclear. The CDR3 loop is CASSRMIGFYEQYF. The CDR3 region has the DNA TGTGCCAGCAGTCGGATGATAGGGTTCTACGAGCAGTACTTC.